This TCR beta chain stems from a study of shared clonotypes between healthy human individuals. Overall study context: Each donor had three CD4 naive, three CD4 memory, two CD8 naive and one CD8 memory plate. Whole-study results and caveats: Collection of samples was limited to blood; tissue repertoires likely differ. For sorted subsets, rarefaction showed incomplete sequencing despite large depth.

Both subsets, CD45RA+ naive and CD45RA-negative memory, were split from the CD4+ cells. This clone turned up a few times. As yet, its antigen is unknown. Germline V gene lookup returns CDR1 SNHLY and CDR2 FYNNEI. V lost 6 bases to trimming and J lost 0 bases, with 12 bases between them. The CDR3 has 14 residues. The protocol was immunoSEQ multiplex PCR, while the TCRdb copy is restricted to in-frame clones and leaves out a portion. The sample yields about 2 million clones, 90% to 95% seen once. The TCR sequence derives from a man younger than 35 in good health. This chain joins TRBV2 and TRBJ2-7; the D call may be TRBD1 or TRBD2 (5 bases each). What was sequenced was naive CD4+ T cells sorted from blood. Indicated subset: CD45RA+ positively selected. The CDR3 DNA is TGTGCCAGCAGCTTCGGGGCGGACTCCTACGAGCAGTACTTC. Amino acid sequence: CASSFGADSYEQYF.